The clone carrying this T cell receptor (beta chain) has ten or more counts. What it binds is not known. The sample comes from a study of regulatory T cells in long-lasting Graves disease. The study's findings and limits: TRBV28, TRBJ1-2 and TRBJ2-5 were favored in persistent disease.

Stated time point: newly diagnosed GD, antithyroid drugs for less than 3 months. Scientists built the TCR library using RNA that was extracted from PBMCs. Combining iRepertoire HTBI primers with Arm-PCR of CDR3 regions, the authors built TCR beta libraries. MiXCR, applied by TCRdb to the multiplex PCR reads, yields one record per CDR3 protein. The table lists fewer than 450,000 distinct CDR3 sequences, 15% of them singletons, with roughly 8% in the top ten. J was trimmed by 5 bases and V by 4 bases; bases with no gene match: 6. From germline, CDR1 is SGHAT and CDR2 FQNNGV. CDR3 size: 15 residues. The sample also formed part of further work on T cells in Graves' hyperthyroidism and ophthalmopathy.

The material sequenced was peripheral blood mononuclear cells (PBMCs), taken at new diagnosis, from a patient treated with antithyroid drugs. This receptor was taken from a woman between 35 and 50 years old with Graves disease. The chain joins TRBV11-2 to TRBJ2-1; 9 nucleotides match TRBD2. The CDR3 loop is CASSSLAGLDNEQFF. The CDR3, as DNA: TGTGCCAGCAGCTCACTAGCGGGCTTGGACAATGAGCAGTTCTTC.